These T cell receptor beta chains were read from a single sample in a study of T cells in Graves' hyperthyroidism and ophthalmopathy. TCRdb ran MiXCR on the multiplex PCR reads and lists one entry per CDR3 protein. The sample lists about 720,000 distinct CDR3 sequences; approximately 18% were seen once. The sequencing sample was made of blood. Receptors were obtained from a woman aged 45 to 65 with Graves' hyperthyroidism that later progressed to Graves' ophthalmopathy. Each CDR3 is given with its conserved first and last residue. A D gene is named only where the DNA matches it firmly. Clone size is given for some rows only: seen once, a few or many times, or a class if the clone is expanded.

many,TRBD1,TRBV5-1,TRBJ1-4,TGCGCCAGCAGCTACGGGACAGGGCCAGGCGGTGAAAAACTGTTTTTT,CASSYGTGPGGEKLFF
once,NA,TRBV11-2,TRBJ2-5,TGTGCCAGCAGCGTACTCCTCCGGGAGACCCAGTACTTC,CASSVLLRETQYF
many,NA,TRBV27,TRBJ1-1,TGTGCCAGCAGTTTTTCAGGGTTGGCTGAAGCTTTCTTT,CASSFSGLAEAFF
few,NA,TRBV12-3/TRBV12-4,TRBJ2-2,TGTGCCAGCAGTTTACCACGCACCTCTTACACCGGGGAGCTGTTTTTT,CASSLPRTSYTGELFF
NA,NA,TRBV19,TRBJ1-1,TGTGCCAGTACGGACTCCGTGAACACTGAAGCTTTCTTT,CASTDSVNTEAFF
once,NA,TRBV28,TRBJ1-1,TGTGCCAGCAGTCTCCAGGGGAGGGAGAACACTGAAGCTTTCTTT,CASSLQGRENTEAFF
few,TRBD2,TRBV20-1,TRBJ2-3,TGCAGTGCTACCGCGACTAGCGGAGGGGTCACAGATACGCAGTATTTT,CSATATSGGVTDTQYF
NA,TRBD2,TRBV20-1,TRBJ2-1,TGCAGTGCTAGAGCCGATTTGCGGGGGTCCTACAATGAGCAGTTCTTC,CSARADLRGSYNEQFF
NA,TRBD1,TRBV2,TRBJ2-7,TGTGCCAGCAATTCGGACAGGGTCGACGAGCAGTACTTC,CASNSDRVDEQYF
few,NA,TRBV20-1,TRBJ1-2,TGCAGTGCAAGGGGGTTGGGCGCTAATCGCTACACCTTC,CSARGLGANRYTF
NA,NA,TRBV7-9,TRBJ2-5,TGTGCCAGCATCATACCCGGGACCGAGACCCAGTACTTC,CASIIPGTETQYF
many,NA,TRBV6-1,TRBJ2-5,TGTGCCAGCAGTGAAGGACTTACGGGTGGAGGAGAGACCCAGTACTTC,CASSEGLTGGGETQYF
NA,TRBD2,TRBV20-1,TRBJ2-7,TGCAGCGGTCTTGGGGGGGGGAGCTCCTACGAGCAGTACTTC,CSGLGGGSSYEQYF
NA,NA,TRBV4-1,TRBJ1-1,TGCGCCAGCAGCCCTACAGGGTCTTCGGCTTTCTTT,CASSPTGSSAFF
many,NA,TRBV6-1,TRBJ1-2,TGTGCCAGCAGTGAGAATTCTAACTATGGCTACACCTTC,CASSENSNYGYTF
many,NA,TRBV11-1,TRBJ1-1,TGTGCCAGCAGCCCTCGTGTGGGGGGTACGACTGAAGCTTTCTTT,CASSPRVGGTTEAFF
NA,TRBD1,TRBV27,TRBJ2-1,TGTGCCAGCAGCCCATACACAGGGGGCGCTGGCAATGAGCAGTTCTTC,CASSPYTGGAGNEQFF
many,TRBD1,TRBV6-2/TRBV6-3,TRBJ1-1,TGTGCCAGCAGGTCGACAGGGGGCCGGACTGAAGCTTTCTTT,CASRSTGGRTEAFF
few,TRBD1,TRBV5-5,TRBJ1-6,TGTGCCAGCAGCCCCGGGACAGGGGGGCAGTTTCTCTCACCCCTCCACTTT,CASSPGTGGQFLSPLHF
NA,NA,TRBV20-1,TRBJ1-6,TGCAGTGCCCGGGCCTCTAATTCACCCCTCCACTTT,CSARASNSPLHF
many,NA,TRBV20-1,TRBJ1-2,TGCAGTGCTATCTCTGGCTACACCTTC,CSAISGYTF
NA,NA,TRBV19,TRBJ1-2,TGTGCCAGCAGTACCCGACAACCTAACTATGGCTACACCTTC,CASSTRQPNYGYTF